This paragraph covers one TCR beta chain sequence. Its specificity is unknown. The sample is drawn from a study of T-cell memory formation after mild COVID-19. Whole-study context: TCR clusters mostly belonged to single donors. General observations from the study: Contracting clones from day 15 to 85 showed balanced CD4/CD8; later expanders favored CD4+. Some SARS-CoV-2-responding clones were already detected in memory before infection.

TCR alpha and TCR beta cDNA libraries with sample barcodes and UMIs came from 5'RACE using constant-segment primers. One entry per CDR3 protein results from TCRdb running MiXCR on the 5' RACE reads. The sample holds about half a million distinct CDR3 sequences; roughly 20% are singletons and the top ten take 10% to 15%. The CDR3 consists of 17 residues. Trimming removed 3 bases at V and 0 bases at J, with 17 bases between. Germline V CDR1 and CDR2: SGHRS, YFSETQ. This TCR derives from an adult woman who had mild COVID-19 (a few samples of this study predate the infection). Cell type and time point are not known. Material for sequencing was PBMCs or a T cell subset sorted from them (not recorded which). The chain is built from TRBV5-1 and TRBJ2-3; maybe TRBD2 (6 bases). The CDR3 region has the DNA TGCGCCAGCAGCTGGGGGGACTCCTCCTACAGCACAGATACGCAGTATTTT. Translating it yields CASSWGDSSYSTDTQYF.